The 2 T cell receptor beta chains in this list originate from one sample, sequenced in a study of T cells after posttransplantation cyclophosphamide. The repertoire was sequenced with immunoSEQ multiplex PCR; TCRdb's copy has only in-frame clones and lacks some. The sample includes tens of thousands of clones, none of them occurring once. Sequenced: PBMCs. The receptors shown here come from a woman aged 45-65 years in good health and a related stem cell transplant donor.

The CDR3 region has the DNA TGTGCCAGCAGTTGGACAGTGACGAGCACTGAAGCTTTCTTT. It specifies CASSWTVTSTEAFF. V and J are TRBV28 and TRBJ1-1; TRBD1 is a possible D gene (6 bases). Germline CDR1 reads MDHEN; CDR2 reads SYDVKM. Trimming took off 4 bases at V and 4 bases at J, with 13 bases between the two ends. The CDR3 is 14 amino acids.

At least ten counts were recorded for this clone. The rearrangement joins TRBV5-5 to TRBJ1-5; TRBD1 matches at 9 bases. Unmatched junction bases numbered 4, after V lost 0 bases and J lost 3 bases. The CDR3 totals 16 residues. The germline V gene has CDR1 SGHKS and CDR2 YYEKEE (reference sequence). The CDR3 coding sequence is TGTGCCAGCAGCTTGGGGACAGGGGCGAACAATCAGCCCCAGCATTTT. Translation: CASSLGTGANNQPQHF. Combining the CDR3 with reference TRBV5-5 and TRBJ1-5 gives the whole variable domain DAGVTQSPTHLIKTRGQQVTLRCSPISGHKSVSWYQQVLGQGPQFIFQYYEKEERGRGNFPDRFSARQFPNYSSELNVNALLLGDSALYLCASSLGTGANNQPQHFGDGTRLSIL.